One TCR beta chain is described in this entry. Its antigen is undetermined. The data were taken from a study of radiation and T cells in renal cell carcinoma. The study's findings and limits: From baseline, blood top tumor clonotypes peaked at 2 weeks post-radiation.

The CDR3 contains 15 residues. The germline gives CDR1 MGHRA, CDR2 YSYEKL. The V end lost 1 base, the J end lost 3 bases, and 10 bases lay between the germline ends. The time point: blood 4 weeks post-SBRT, at nephrectomy. As to treatment: 15 Gy SBRT to primary tumor, nephrectomy 4 weeks later. Nephrectomy followed 15 Gy stereotactic body radiation by 4 weeks. After SBRT, blood was collected at 2 and 4 weeks, plus baseline. Clones were sequenced by immunoSEQ multiplex PCR, and TCRdb holds only the in-frame ones, with some missing. In the table there are about 170,000 clones, 88% of which are singletons.

The sequence came from a woman aged 45-65 years with renal cell carcinoma. The V call is TRBV4-1, the J call TRBJ1-5; D gene unclear. The sample was blood, taken from a patient whose treatment included radiotherapy and nephrectomy. CDR3 sequence (DNA): TGCGCCAGCAGCCAAGGCGTAGCCAACAATCAGCCCCAGCATTTT. It encodes CASSQGVANNQPQHF.